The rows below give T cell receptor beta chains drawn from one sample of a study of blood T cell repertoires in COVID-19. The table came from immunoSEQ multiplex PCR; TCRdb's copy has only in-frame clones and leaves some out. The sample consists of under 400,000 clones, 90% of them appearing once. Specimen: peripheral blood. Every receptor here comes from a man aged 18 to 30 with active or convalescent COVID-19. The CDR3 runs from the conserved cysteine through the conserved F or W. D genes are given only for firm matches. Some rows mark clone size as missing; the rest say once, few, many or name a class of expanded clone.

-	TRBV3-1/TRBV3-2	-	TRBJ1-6	TGTGCCAGCAGCCAAGATCTGGTTCCGTCCGGAGATAATTCACCCCTCCACTTT	CASSQDLVPSGDNSPLHF
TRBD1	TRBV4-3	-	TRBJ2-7	TGCGCCAGCAGCCGAGGGACAGGGGGCTCCTACGAGCAGTACTTC	CASSRGTGGSYEQYF
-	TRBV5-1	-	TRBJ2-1	TGCGCCAGCAGCTTGTTGGGACTTAGGGATGAGCAGTTCTTC	CASSLLGLRDEQFF
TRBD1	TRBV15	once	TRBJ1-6	TGTGCCACCAGCCCAGGAGACAGGGCGAATTCACCCCTCCACTTT	CATSPGDRANSPLHF
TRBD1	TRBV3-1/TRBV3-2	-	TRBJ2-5	TGTGCCAGCAGCGGCCGGGACAGGGGGCGAGAGACCCAGTACTTC	CASSGRDRGRETQYF
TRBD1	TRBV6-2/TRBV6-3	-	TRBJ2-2	TGTGCCAGCAGCAATGACAGGGGTTCGAACACCGGGGAGCTGTTTTTT	CASSNDRGSNTGELFF
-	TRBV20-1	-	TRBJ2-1	TGCAGTGCTAGAGAGGGCAGTGAGCAGTTCTTC	CSAREGSEQFF
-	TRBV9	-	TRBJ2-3	TGTGCCAGCAGCCCGAGAGGAGGAAGCACAGATACGCAGTATTTT	CASSPRGGSTDTQYF
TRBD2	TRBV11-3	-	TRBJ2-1	TGTGCCAGCAGCGACGGACTAGCGGGAGAATATTCTGGGGAGCAGTTCTTC	CASSDGLAGEYSGEQFF
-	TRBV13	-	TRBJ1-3	TGTGCCAGCAGCCCGATCAAGGGGTGGGGCTCTGGAAACACCATATATTTT	CASSPIKGWGSGNTIYF
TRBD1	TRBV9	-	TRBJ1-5	TGTGCCAGCAGCGTAGGAGGCGACAGGGACTTATGGCAGCCCCAGCATTTT	CASSVGGDRDLWQPQHF
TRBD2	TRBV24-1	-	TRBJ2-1	TGTGCCACCAGTGATTTAAGGGGAGGGTCCTACAATGAGCAGTTCTTC	CATSDLRGGSYNEQFF
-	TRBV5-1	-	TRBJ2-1	TGCGCCAGCAGCACGACTCGGACAGAGAACAATGAGCAGTTCTTC	CASSTTRTENNEQFF
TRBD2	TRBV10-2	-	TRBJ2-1	TGCGCCAGCAGTGATCCGGGACTAGCGGGAGAGTACAATGAGCAGTTCTTC	CASSDPGLAGEYNEQFF
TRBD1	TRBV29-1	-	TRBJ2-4	TGCAGCGTAGCAGGGACAGAAAAACACATTCAGTACTTC	CSVAGTEKHIQYF
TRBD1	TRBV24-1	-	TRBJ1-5	TGTGCCACCAGTGATTCCGGGACAGGGAATCAGCCCCAGCATTTT	CATSDSGTGNQPQHF